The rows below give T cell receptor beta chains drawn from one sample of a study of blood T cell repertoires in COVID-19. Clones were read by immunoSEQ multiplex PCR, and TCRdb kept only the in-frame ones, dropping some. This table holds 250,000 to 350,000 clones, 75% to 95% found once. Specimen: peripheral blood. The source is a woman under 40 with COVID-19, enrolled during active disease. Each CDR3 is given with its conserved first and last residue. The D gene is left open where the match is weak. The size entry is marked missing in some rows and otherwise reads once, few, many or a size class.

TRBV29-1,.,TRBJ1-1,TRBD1,CSVQGENTEAFF,TGCAGCGTACAGGGGGAGAACACTGAAGCTTTCTTT
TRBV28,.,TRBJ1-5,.,CASRSARGQPQHF,TGTGCCAGCAGGAGCGCTCGGGGTCAGCCCCAGCATTTT
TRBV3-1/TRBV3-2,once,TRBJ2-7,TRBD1,CASSTAGTGDHEQYF,TGTGCCAGCAGCACCGCCGGGACAGGGGACCACGAGCAGTACTTC
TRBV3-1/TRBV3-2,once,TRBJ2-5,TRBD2,CASSPRLAGVETQYF,TGTGCCAGCAGCCCCAGACTAGCGGGAGTAGAGACCCAGTACTTC
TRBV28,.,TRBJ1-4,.,CASSSQGATNEKLFF,TGTGCCAGCAGTTCCCAGGGCGCAACTAATGAAAAACTGTTTTTT
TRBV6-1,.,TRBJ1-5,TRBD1,CASRESNLSRDRGPAMTQHF,TGTGCCAGCAGGGAATCGAATCTCTCCCGGGACAGGGGACCCGCCATGACCCAGCATTTT
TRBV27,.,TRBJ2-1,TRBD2,CGHRASGTNEQFF,TGTGGTCATAGAGCTAGCGGGACCAATGAGCAGTTCTTC
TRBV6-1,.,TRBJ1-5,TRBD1,CASSDRGLSNQPQHF,TGTGCCAGCAGTGACAGGGGGCTGAGCAATCAGCCCCAGCATTTT
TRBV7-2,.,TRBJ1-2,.,CATAKTGNSYGYTF,TGTGCCACAGCCAAAACAGGGAATTCCTATGGCTACACCTTC
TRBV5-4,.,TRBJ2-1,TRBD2,CASSFSGRNEQFF,TGTGCCAGCAGCTTTAGCGGGAGAAATGAGCAGTTCTTC
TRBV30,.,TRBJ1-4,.,CAWSVMGASGNEKLFF,TGTGCCTGGAGTGTGATGGGGGCAAGTGGTAATGAAAAACTGTTTTTT
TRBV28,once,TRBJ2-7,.,CASSPQGLVRRYEQYF,TGTGCCAGCAGTCCTCAGGGGCTAGTACGCAGGTACGAGCAGTACTTC
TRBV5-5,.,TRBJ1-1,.,CASSWGQGNTEAFF,TGTGCCAGCAGCTGGGGACAAGGGAACACTGAAGCTTTCTTT
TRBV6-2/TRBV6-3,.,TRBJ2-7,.,CASSYWGGEQYF,TGTGCCAGCAGTTACTGGGGAGGCGAGCAGTACTTC
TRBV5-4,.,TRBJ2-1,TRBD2,CASSMELAGGREQFF,TGTGCCAGCAGCATGGAGCTAGCGGGAGGTAGGGAGCAGTTCTTC
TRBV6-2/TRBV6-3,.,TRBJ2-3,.,CASSPPGAGTDTQYF,TGTGCCAGCAGTCCCCCCGGTGCGGGCACAGATACGCAGTATTTT
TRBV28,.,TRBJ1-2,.,CASRAPPTYGYTF,TGTGCCAGCAGGGCCCCACCCACCTATGGCTACACCTTC
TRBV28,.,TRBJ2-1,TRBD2,CASSPSGSLYNEQFF,TGTGCCAGCAGTCCAAGCGGGAGCCTCTACAATGAGCAGTTCTTC
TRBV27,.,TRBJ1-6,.,CASSIINSPLHF,TGTGCCAGCAGTATCATTAATTCACCCCTCCACTTT
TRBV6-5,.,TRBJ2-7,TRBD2,CASRQPGLAFEQYF,TGTGCCAGCAGGCAACCGGGACTAGCGTTTGAGCAGTACTTC
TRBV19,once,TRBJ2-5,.,CASSIRQQETQYF,TGTGCCAGTAGTATACGACAGCAAGAGACCCAGTACTTC
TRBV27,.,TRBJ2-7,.,CASAGRYPVF,TGTGCCAGCGCTGGGCGATACCCCGTCTTC
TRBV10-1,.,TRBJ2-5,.,CASSAGGETQYF,TGCGCCAGCAGTGCAGGGGGGGAGACCCAGTACTTC
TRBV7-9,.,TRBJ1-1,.,CASSHGGDTEAFF,TGTGCCAGCAGCCATGGGGGGGACACTGAAGCTTTCTTT
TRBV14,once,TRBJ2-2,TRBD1,CASSQPRDRGTGELFF,TGTGCCAGCAGCCAACCCCGGGACAGGGGAACCGGGGAGCTGTTTTTT
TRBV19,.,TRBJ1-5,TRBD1,CASSTGQGNRPQHF,TGTGCCTCAAGTACGGGACAGGGCAACAGACCCCAGCATTTT
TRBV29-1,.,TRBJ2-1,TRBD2,CSVESPRGLAGIYNEQFF,TGCAGCGTTGAGTCGCCACGCGGACTAGCGGGAATTTACAATGAGCAGTTCTTC
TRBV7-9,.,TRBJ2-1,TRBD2,CASSWGLAGGNEQFF,TGTGCCAGCAGCTGGGGACTAGCGGGAGGGAATGAGCAGTTCTTC
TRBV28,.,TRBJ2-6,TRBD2,CASSLGGTISGANVLTF,TGTGCCAGCAGTTTGGGGGGGACGATCTCTGGGGCCAACGTCCTGACTTTC
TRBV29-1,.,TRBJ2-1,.,CSVEGGGEGYNEQFF,TGCAGCGTTGAAGGTGGGGGCGAGGGATACAATGAGCAGTTCTTC
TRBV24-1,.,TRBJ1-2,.,CATSGTPPGYGYTF,TGTGCCACCAGTGGCACCCCACCGGGCTATGGCTACACCTTC
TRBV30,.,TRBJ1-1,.,CAWSLDGGVSTEAFF,TGTGCCTGGTCCCTAGACGGGGGGGTGAGCACTGAAGCTTTCTTT
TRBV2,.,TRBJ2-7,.,CASSEGRLANSYEQYF,TGTGCCAGCAGTGAAGGTCGTCTAGCAAACTCCTACGAGCAGTACTTC
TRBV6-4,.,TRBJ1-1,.,CASSVERNTEAFF,TGTGCCAGCAGTGTTGAGAGGAACACTGAAGCTTTCTTT
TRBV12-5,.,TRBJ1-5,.,CASGLVFIVANQPQHF,TGTGCTAGTGGTTTGGTGTTCATTGTAGCCAATCAGCCCCAGCATTTT
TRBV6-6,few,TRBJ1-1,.,CASTFNTEAFF,TGTGCCAGCACCTTTAACACTGAAGCTTTCTTT
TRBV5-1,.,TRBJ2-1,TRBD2,CASSSGLAGVPSYNEQFF,TGCGCCAGCAGCTCCGGACTAGCGGGAGTCCCCTCCTACAATGAGCAGTTCTTC
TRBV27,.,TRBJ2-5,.,CASSLEGFQETQYF,TGTGCCAGCAGTTTAGAGGGATTCCAAGAGACCCAGTACTTC
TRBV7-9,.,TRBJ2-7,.,CASSLTVYEQYF,TGTGCCAGCAGCTTGACAGTCTACGAGCAGTACTTC
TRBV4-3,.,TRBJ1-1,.,CASSQTQETEAFF,TGCGCCAGCAGCCAAACACAGGAAACTGAAGCTTTCTTT
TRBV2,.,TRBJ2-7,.,CASSFLDSAYEQYF,TGTGCCAGCAGTTTCCTAGACTCCGCCTACGAGCAGTACTTC
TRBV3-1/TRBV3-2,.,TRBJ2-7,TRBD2,CASSQVGGPSYEQYF,TGTGCCAGCAGCCAAGTGGGAGGGCCCTCCTACGAGCAGTACTTC